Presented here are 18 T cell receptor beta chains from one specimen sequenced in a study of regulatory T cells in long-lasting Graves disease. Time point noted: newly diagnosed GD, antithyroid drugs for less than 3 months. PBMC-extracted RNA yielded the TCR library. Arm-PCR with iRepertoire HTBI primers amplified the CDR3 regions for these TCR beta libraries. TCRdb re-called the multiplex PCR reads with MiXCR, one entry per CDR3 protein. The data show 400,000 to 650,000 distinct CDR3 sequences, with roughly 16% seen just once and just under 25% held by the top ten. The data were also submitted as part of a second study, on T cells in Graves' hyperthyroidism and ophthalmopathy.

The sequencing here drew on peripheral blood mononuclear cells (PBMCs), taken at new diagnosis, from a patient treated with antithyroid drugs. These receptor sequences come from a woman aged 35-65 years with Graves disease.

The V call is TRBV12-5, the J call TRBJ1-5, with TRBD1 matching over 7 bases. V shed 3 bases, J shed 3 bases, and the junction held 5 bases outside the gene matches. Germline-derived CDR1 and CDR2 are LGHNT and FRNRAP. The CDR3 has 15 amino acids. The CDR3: CASGFDRVNNQPQHF. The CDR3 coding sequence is TGTGCTAGTGGTTTTGACAGGGTTAACAATCAGCCCCAGCATTTT.

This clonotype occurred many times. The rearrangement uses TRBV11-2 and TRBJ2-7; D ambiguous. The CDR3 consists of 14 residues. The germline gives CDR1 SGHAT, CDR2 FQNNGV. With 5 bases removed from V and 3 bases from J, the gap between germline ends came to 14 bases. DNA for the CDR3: TGTGCCAGCAGCCCTAGAAGGGCAAACTACGAGCAGTACTTC. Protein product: CASSPRRANYEQYF.

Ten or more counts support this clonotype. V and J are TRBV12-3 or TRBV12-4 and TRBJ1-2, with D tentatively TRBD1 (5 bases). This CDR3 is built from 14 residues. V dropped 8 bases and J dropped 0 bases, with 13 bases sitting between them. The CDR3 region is CASSLGGANYGYTF. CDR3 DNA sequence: TGTGCCAGCTCCCTCGGGGGGGCTAACTATGGCTACACCTTC.

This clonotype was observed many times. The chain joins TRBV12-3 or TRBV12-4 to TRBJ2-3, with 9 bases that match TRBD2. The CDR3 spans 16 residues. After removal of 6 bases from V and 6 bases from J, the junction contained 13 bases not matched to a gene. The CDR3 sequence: CASRLTLAGSADTQYF. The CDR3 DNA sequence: TGTGCCAGCAGGCTGACTCTAGCGGGGAGTGCGGATACGCAGTATTTT.

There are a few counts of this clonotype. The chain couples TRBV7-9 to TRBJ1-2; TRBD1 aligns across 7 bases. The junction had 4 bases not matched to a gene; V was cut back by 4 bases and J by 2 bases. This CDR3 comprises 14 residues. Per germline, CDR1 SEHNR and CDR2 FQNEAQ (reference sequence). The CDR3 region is CASSSQGQNYGYTF. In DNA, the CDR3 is TGTGCCAGCAGCTCCCAGGGACAGAACTATGGCTACACCTTC.

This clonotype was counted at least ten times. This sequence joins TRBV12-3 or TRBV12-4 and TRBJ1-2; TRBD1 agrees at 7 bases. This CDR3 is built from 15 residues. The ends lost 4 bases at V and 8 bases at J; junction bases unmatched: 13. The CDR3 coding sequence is TGTGCCAGCAGTTGGCAGACAGGGTTAGGGATGGGCTACACCTTC. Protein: CASSWQTGLGMGYTF.

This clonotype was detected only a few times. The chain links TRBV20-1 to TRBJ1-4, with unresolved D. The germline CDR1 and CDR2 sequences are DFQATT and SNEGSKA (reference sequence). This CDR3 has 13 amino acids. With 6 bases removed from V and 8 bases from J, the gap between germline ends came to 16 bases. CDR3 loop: CSATGEGDEKLFF. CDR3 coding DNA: TGCAGTGCCACCGGGGAGGGCGACGAAAAACTGTTTTTT.

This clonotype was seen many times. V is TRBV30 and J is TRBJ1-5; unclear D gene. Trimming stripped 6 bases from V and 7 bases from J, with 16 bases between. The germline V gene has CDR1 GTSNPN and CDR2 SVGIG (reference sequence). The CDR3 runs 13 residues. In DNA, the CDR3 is TGTGCCTGTCAGACTGACGTGGGACAGCCCCAGCATTTT. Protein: CACQTDVGQPQHF. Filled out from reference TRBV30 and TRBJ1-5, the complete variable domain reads SQTIHQWPATLVQPVGSPLSLECTVEGTSNPNLYWYRQAAGRGLQLLFYSVGIGQISSEVPQNLSASRPQDRQFILSSKKLLLSDSGFYLCACQTDVGQPQHFGDGTRLSIL.

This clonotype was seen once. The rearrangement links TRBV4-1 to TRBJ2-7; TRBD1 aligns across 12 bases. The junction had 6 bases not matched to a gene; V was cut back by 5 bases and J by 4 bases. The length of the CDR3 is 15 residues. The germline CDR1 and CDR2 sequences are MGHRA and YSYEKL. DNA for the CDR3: TGCGCCAGCAGCGCCCCGGGACAGGGGGCTTACGAGCAGTACTTC. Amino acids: CASSAPGQGAYEQYF.

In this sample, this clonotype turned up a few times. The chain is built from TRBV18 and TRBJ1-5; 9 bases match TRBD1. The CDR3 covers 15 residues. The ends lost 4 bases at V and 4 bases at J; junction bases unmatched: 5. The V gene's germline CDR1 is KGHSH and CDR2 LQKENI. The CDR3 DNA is TGTGCCAGCTCACAGGGGACAGGGCCGAATCAGCCCCAGCATTTT. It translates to CASSQGTGPNQPQHF.

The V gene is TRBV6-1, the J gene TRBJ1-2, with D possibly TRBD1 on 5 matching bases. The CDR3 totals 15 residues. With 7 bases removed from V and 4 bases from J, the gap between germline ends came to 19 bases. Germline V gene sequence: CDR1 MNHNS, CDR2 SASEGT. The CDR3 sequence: CASTLEGTSLYGYTF. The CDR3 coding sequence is TGTGCCAGCACCCTGGAAGGGACTTCCCTCTATGGCTACACCTTC.

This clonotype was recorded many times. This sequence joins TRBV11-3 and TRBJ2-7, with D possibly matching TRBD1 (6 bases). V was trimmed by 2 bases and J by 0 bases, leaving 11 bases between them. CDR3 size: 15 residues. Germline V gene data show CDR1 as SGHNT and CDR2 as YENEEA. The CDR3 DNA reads TGTGCCAGCAGCTTATGGGGGCCCCTCTCCTACGAGCAGTACTTC. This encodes CASSLWGPLSYEQYF.

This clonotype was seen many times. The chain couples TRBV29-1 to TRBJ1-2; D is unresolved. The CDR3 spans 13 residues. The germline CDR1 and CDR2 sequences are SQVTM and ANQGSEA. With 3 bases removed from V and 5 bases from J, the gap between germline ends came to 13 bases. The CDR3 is CSVEDRDRYGYTF. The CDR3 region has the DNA TGCAGCGTTGAGGATCGGGATAGGTATGGCTACACCTTC.

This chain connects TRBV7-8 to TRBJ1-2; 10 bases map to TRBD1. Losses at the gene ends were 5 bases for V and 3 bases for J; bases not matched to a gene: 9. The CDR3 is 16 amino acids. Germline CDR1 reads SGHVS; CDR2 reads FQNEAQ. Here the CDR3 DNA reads TGTGCCAGCAGCCTTGGACAGGGGGGCGTTGACTATGGCTACACCTTC. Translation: CASSLGQGGVDYGYTF.

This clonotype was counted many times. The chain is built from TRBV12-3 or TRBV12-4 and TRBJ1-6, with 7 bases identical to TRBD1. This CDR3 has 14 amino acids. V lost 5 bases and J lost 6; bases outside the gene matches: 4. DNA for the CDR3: TGTGCCAGCAGTCCCGGGACAGCTAATTCACCCCTCCACTTT. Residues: CASSPGTANSPLHF.

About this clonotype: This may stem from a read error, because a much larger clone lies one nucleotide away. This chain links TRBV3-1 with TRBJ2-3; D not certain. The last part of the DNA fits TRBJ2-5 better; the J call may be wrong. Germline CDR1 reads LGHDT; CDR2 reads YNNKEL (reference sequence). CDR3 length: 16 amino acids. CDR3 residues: CASSQEKARFGEAQYF. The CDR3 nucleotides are TGTGCCAGCAGCCAAGAAAAGGCACGATTTGGTGAGGCCCAGTACTTC.

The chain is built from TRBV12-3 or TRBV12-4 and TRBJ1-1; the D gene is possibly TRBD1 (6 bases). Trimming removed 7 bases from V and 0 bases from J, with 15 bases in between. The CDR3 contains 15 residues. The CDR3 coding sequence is TGTGCCAGCAACTCCGGAGAGGGGGTGAACACTGAAGCTTTCTTT. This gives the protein CASNSGEGVNTEAFF.

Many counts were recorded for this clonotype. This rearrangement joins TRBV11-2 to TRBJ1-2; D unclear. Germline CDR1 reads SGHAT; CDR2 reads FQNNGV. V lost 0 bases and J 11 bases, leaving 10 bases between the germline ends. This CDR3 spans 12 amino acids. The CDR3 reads CASSLDLTVYTF. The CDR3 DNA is TGTGCCAGCAGCTTAGATCTTACAGTATACACCTTC.